This is a list of T cell receptor beta chains from one sample in a study of human T cells and chemical hapten exposure. TCRdb re-called the RACE reads with MiXCR, one entry per CDR3 protein. The profile shows tens of thousands of distinct CDR3 sequences, nearly 10% of them singletons. Sequences were derived from whole blood, sampled in connection with sensitization to the hapten diphenylcyclopropenone (DPC). The receptors here all came from a woman between 35 and 50 years old with alopecia areata. Some clones in this sample may be carry-over from other donors' samples. Each CDR3 is given with its conserved first and last residue. The order of the fields is J gene, D gene, clone size, V gene, CDR3 protein, CDR3 DNA. The D gene is left open where the match is weak. Not every row has a clone size; where given, it reads once, few, many or a size class.

TRBJ2-7,-,few,TRBV20-1,CSPRGGDTYEQYF,TGCAGTCCTCGGGGCGGGGACACCTACGAGCAGTACTTC
TRBJ1-6,-,many,TRBV6-5,CASTQGRGYSPLHF,TGTGCCAGCACCCAGGGTCGGGGGTATTCACCCCTCCACTTT
TRBJ2-1,-,many,TRBV6-2/TRBV6-3,CASGRRLNEQFF,TGTGCCAGCGGCAGGCGGTTGAATGAGCAGTTCTTC
TRBJ1-3,TRBD1,many,TRBV12-3/TRBV12-4,CASTGQGRGNTIYF,TGTGCCAGTACGGGACAGGGTCGAGGAAACACCATATATTTT
TRBJ1-1,-,few,TRBV7-2,CASSLNGNTEAFF,TGTGCCAGCAGCTTAAACGGGAACACTGAAGCTTTCTTT
TRBJ2-7,-,many,TRBV12-3/TRBV12-4,CASSLDGGGEQYF,TGTGCCAGCAGTTTAGATGGGGGAGGAGAGCAGTACTTC
TRBJ1-2,-,many,TRBV27,CASSLTPLYGYTF,TGTGCCAGCAGTTTAACCCCCCTCTATGGCTACACCTTC
TRBJ2-1,TRBD1,-,TRBV20-1,CSARPPRQGTWGLYNEQFF,TGCAGTGCTAGACCCCCGAGACAGGGGACTTGGGGCTTGTACAATGAGCAGTTCTTC
TRBJ1-5,-,many,TRBV18,CASSPGAMSNQPQHF,TGTGCCAGCTCACCCGGGGCGATGAGCAATCAGCCCCAGCATTTT
TRBJ2-5,-,few,TRBV18,CASSPAYLETQYF,TGTGCCAGCTCACCTGCCTATTTGGAGACCCAGTACTTC
TRBJ1-2,-,-,TRBV9,CASSPRPGPVEGYTF,TGTGCCAGCAGCCCCCGCCCGGGCCCGGTTGAGGGCTACACCTTC
TRBJ2-3,-,-,TRBV7-2,CASSPPLYSVDTDTQYF,TGTGCCAGCAGTCCTCCTTTATACTCCGTGGACACAGATACGCAGTATTTT
TRBJ1-1,TRBD1,many,TRBV6-5,CASSYYGQGSTEAFF,TGTGCCAGCAGTTACTATGGACAGGGGAGCACTGAAGCTTTCTTT
TRBJ2-5,TRBD2,few,TRBV6-5,CASSLGLAVQTQYF,TGTGCCAGCAGTCTGGGACTAGCGGTACAGACCCAGTACTTC
TRBJ1-2,-,many,TRBV29-1,CSVEDQQGPYGYTF,TGCAGCGTTGAAGATCAACAAGGGCCGTATGGCTACACCTTC
TRBJ2-1,-,few,TRBV2,CASSEGQGYSEQFF,TGTGCCAGCAGTGAAGGGCAGGGGTATAGTGAGCAGTTCTTC
TRBJ2-3,-,few,TRBV29-1,CSVEWPGDTQYF,TGCAGCGTTGAATGGCCCGGGGATACGCAGTATTTT
TRBJ2-3,-,few,TRBV20-1,CSARVARGYTDTQYF,TGCAGTGCTAGAGTCGCGCGGGGTTACACAGATACGCAGTATTTT
TRBJ2-5,TRBD1,many,TRBV28,CASRDRGHRETQYF,TGTGCCAGCAGGGACAGGGGGCATCGGGAGACCCAGTACTTC
TRBJ1-2,TRBD1,many,TRBV4-1,CASSQAAGTGFGYTF,TGCGCCAGCAGCCAAGCTGCCGGGACAGGATTTGGCTACACCTTC
TRBJ2-2,TRBD1,many,TRBV7-9,CASSPQGVAGELFF,TGTGCCAGCAGCCCGCAGGGGGTCGCCGGGGAGCTGTTTTTT
TRBJ1-1,-,-,TRBV12-3/TRBV12-4,CASSPEHTEAFF,TGTGCCAGCAGCCCCGAACACACTGAAGCTTTCTTT
TRBJ1-4,TRBD1,many,TRBV27,CASSLGQGREKLFF,TGTGCCAGCAGCCTGGGACAGGGAAGAGAAAAACTGTTTTTT
TRBJ2-6,-,-,TRBV7-7,CASSSQITGPGAGANVLTF,TGTGCTAGCAGCTCTCAGATAACCGGGCCCGGGGCTGGGGCCAACGTCCTGACTTTC
TRBJ2-3,-,-,TRBV3-1,CASSLTAGSDTQYF,TGTGCCAGCAGCCTTACGGCGGGTTCGGATACGCAGTATTTT
TRBJ2-1,TRBD2,-,TRBV5-1,CASSLGATSGKNEQFF,TGCGCCAGCAGCTTGGGGGCGACTAGCGGGAAGAATGAGCAGTTCTTC
TRBJ2-2,-,-,TRBV10-3,CATGPYTGELFF,TGTGCCACGGGACCATACACCGGGGAGCTGTTTTTT
TRBJ2-2,TRBD2,many,TRBV19,CASIGLAANTGELFF,TGTGCCAGTATCGGACTAGCGGCGAACACCGGGGAGCTGTTTTTT
TRBJ2-7,-,-,TRBV7-2,CASSPDRTYEQYF,TGTGCCAGCAGCCCCGACAGAACCTACGAGCAGTACTTC
TRBJ2-7,TRBD1,many,TRBV7-9,CASSESGTGSYEQYF,TGTGCCAGCAGCGAATCCGGGACAGGGTCCTACGAGCAGTACTTC
TRBJ1-4,-,many,TRBV6-1,CASGVDQTPNEKLFF,TGTGCCAGCGGAGTGGACCAGACCCCTAATGAAAAACTGTTTTTT
TRBJ2-7,TRBD2,-,TRBV27,CASSGGAGVRDEQYF,TGTGCCAGCAGTGGGGGTGCGGGGGTACGGGACGAGCAGTACTTC
TRBJ2-7,-,few,TRBV18,CASSLRGDQDEQYF,TGTGCCAGCTCACTGCGGGGAGACCAGGACGAGCAGTACTTC
TRBJ1-2,-,-,TRBV12-3/TRBV12-4,CASSFGRAEGYTF,TGTGCCAGCAGTTTCGGCAGGGCGGAAGGCTACACCTTC
TRBJ1-5,-,many,TRBV28,CASTELRIPLYSNQPQHF,TGTGCCAGCACCGAACTACGAATCCCCCTTTATAGCAATCAGCCCCAGCATTTT
TRBJ2-7,-,few,TRBV27,CASTPRPGPSEQYF,TGTGCCAGCACCCCAAGGCCCGGTCCAAGCGAGCAGTACTTC
TRBJ2-7,TRBD2,-,TRBV12-3/TRBV12-4,CASSFGPGLAGYEQYF,TGTGCCAGCAGTTTCGGCCCTGGACTAGCGGGCTACGAGCAGTACTTC
TRBJ2-3,-,many,TRBV14,CASSQGGRGGTDTQYF,TGTGCCAGCAGCCAAGGAGGCAGGGGAGGGACAGATACGCAGTATTTT
TRBJ1-1,-,few,TRBV6-2/TRBV6-3,CASRTPGAEAFF,TGTGCCAGCAGAACTCCAGGGGCTGAAGCTTTCTTT
TRBJ2-7,-,many,TRBV7-2,CASSLGRGAYEQYF,TGTGCCAGCAGCTTAGGCAGGGGGGCCTACGAGCAGTACTTC
TRBJ1-3,-,few,TRBV10-3,CAISGYGVAGNTIYF,TGTGCCATCAGTGGCTACGGGGTCGCAGGAAACACCATATATTTT
TRBJ1-1,TRBD1,few,TRBV7-9,CASSIRQGPNTEAFF,TGTGCCAGCAGCATCCGACAGGGGCCCAACACTGAAGCTTTCTTT
TRBJ1-1,-,many,TRBV7-3,CASSLATNTEAFF,TGTGCCAGCAGCTTAGCGACCAACACTGAAGCTTTCTTT
TRBJ2-4,-,-,TRBV4-2,CASSRDREAKNIQYF,TGTGCCAGCAGCCGCGATAGGGAGGCCAAAAACATTCAGTACTTC
TRBJ1-3,-,-,TRBV5-1,CASRKGTGNTIYF,TGCGCCAGCAGGAAGGGGACTGGAAACACCATATATTTT
TRBJ2-1,-,few,TRBV24-1,CATSPAAYNEQFF,TGTGCCACCAGTCCAGCAGCCTACAATGAGCAGTTCTTC
TRBJ2-2,-,few,TRBV7-2,CASSLDTGELFF,TGTGCCAGCAGCCTAGACACCGGGGAGCTGTTTTTT
TRBJ2-3,-,many,TRBV10-3,CAIRAIGFTDTQYF,TGTGCCATCCGAGCCATCGGTTTCACAGATACGCAGTATTTT
TRBJ2-5,-,many,TRBV5-1,CASSPYGQGGQETQYF,TGCGCCAGCAGCCCGTACGGACAGGGAGGGCAAGAGACCCAGTACTTC
TRBJ1-2,TRBD1,-,TRBV6-6,CASSGTGISGYTF,TGTGCCAGCAGTGGGACAGGGATCAGTGGCTACACCTTC
TRBJ2-7,-,many,TRBV12-3/TRBV12-4,CASSATDGSSYEQYF,TGTGCCAGCAGCGCAACGGACGGTAGCTCCTACGAGCAGTACTTC